The next 17 T cell receptor beta chains were all read from a single sample in a study of shared clonotypes between healthy human individuals. Sequencing was performed with immunoSEQ multiplex PCR; in TCRdb, only in-frame clones are kept and a portion is missing. Of 2.3 million or so clones in the sample, 85% to 95% are singletons; the top ten hold approximately 0.4%. Material for sequencing was naive CD4+ T cells from PBMCs. Indicated subset: CD45RA+ positively selected. The receptors come from a man aged 18 to 29 in good health. Some clones in this sample may be carry-over from other donors' samples.

The chain uses TRBV5-1 and TRBJ2-2; D gene unclear. Germline loops: CDR1 SGHRS, CDR2 YFSETQ. V was trimmed by 0 bases and J by 1 base, leaving 7 bases between them. This CDR3 has 15 residues. CDR3 sequence (DNA): TGCGCCAGCAGCTTGGATACGATGAACACCGGGGAGCTGTTTTTT. Translation: CASSLDTMNTGELFF. Supplemented by reference TRBV5-1 and TRBJ2-2, the full variable domain reads KAGVTQTPRYLIKTRGQQVTLSCSPISGHRSVSWYQQTPGQGLQFLFEYFSETQRNKGNFPGRFSGRQFSNSRSEMNVSTLELGDSALYLCASSLDTMNTGELFFGEGSRLTVL.

The chain uses TRBV4-1 and TRBJ2-2; no reliable D call. Germline V gene sequence: CDR1 MGHRA, CDR2 YSYEKL. This CDR3 comprises 14 residues. V dropped 4 bases and J dropped 6 bases, with 12 bases sitting between them. CDR3 loop: CASSLGQRAGELFF. The CDR3 DNA sequence: TGCGCCAGCAGCCTCGGGCAGCGCGCCGGGGAGCTGTTTTTT.

The CDR3 loop is CASSFHGGTGMNTEAFF. The DNA of the CDR3 is TGTGCCAGCAGTTTCCACGGAGGGACAGGAATGAACACTGAAGCTTTCTTT. The chain combines TRBV27 with TRBJ1-1; TRBD1 matches 8 bases. Per the germline V gene, CDR1 is MNHEY and CDR2 is SMNVEV (reference sequence). The length of the CDR3 is 17 residues. With V trimmed by 3 bases and J by 0 bases, 9 bases remained unmatched.

About this clone itself: Other DNA sequences in this specimen translate into the identical CDR3. CDR3 DNA sequence: TGTGCCAGCAGCTCCAACACTGAAGCTTTCTTT. It specifies CASSSNTEAFF. This chain joins TRBV6-5 and TRBJ1-1, with D hard to call. Germline CDR1 reads MNHEY; CDR2 reads SVGAGI. Trimming took 6 bases from V and 2 from J, leaving 4 bases between them. The CDR3 covers 11 residues.

The gene calls are TRBV5-1 and TRBJ2-6; 8 nucleotides agree with TRBD2. CDR3 length: 15 amino acids. CDR1 is SGHRS, CDR2 YFSETQ, per germline. With 4 bases clipped from V and 2 bases from J, the junction kept 2 bases outside the gene matches. The CDR3 region has the DNA TGCGCCAGCAGCCGGGAGGGAACTGGGGCCAACGTCCTGACTTTC. This encodes CASSREGTGANVLTF.

V usage is TRBV4-3 and J usage is TRBJ1-4; D possibly corresponds to TRBD1 (6 bases). V was shortened by 6 bases and J by 5 bases, with 22 bases between the two germline ends. The CDR3 sequence is 17 residues long. The V gene's germline CDR1 is LGHNA and CDR2 YSLEER. The CDR3 spells CASSQDSYVRQNEKLFF. Written as DNA, the CDR3 is TGCGCCAGCAGTCAGGACAGCTATGTGAGGCAGAATGAAAAACTGTTTTTT.

The chain uses TRBV7-9 and TRBJ1-1; a possible D gene is TRBD1 (5 bases). V lost 7 bases and J 1 base, leaving 13 bases between the germline ends. This CDR3 spans 14 amino acids. The V gene's germline CDR1 is SEHNR and CDR2 FQNEAQ (reference sequence). For the CDR3, the DNA is TGTGCCAGCATCCGACAGATTTCGAACACTGAAGCTTTCTTT. Residues: CASIRQISNTEAFF.

The chain is built from TRBV6-5 and TRBJ2-1; the D call may be TRBD1 or TRBD2 (5 bases each). The germline gives CDR1 MNHEY, CDR2 SVGAGI. Trimming removed 2 bases from V and 4 bases from J, with 15 bases in between. This CDR3 contains 16 residues. CDR3 in DNA: TGTGCCAGCAGTTACCCCATGGAGAGGGGATACAATGAGCAGTTCTTC. It encodes CASSYPMERGYNEQFF.

V gene TRBV28 combines with J gene TRBJ1-2; D is unclear. Trimming took 3 bases from V and 0 from J, leaving 11 bases between them. The CDR3 runs 15 residues. Germline V lookup: CDR1 MDHEN, CDR2 SYDVKM. The CDR3 nucleotides read TGTGCCAGCAGTTTTGGGAGACACTCTAACTATGGCTACACCTTC. This gives the protein CASSFGRHSNYGYTF.

The rearrangement joins TRBV29-1 to TRBJ1-2, with TRBD1 matching over 9 bases. This CDR3 has 12 amino acids. Germline V gives CDR1 SQVTM, CDR2 ANQGSEA. Trimming took 4 bases from V and 8 from J; bases not matched to a gene: 5. CDR3 in DNA: TGCAGCGTTGCACAGGGGGCGCGCGGCTACACCTTC. Protein sequence: CSVAQGARGYTF. The complete variable domain, with remaining parts taken from reference TRBV29-1 and TRBJ1-2, reads SAVISQKPSRDICQRGTSLTIQCQVDSQVTMMFWYRQQPGQSLTLIATANQGSEATYESGFVIDKFPISRPNLTFSTLTVSNMSPEDSSIYLCSVAQGARGYTFGSGTRLTVV.

This rearrangement joins TRBV5-6 to TRBJ2-7, with 8 bases that match TRBD1. Germline V lookup: CDR1 SGHDT, CDR2 YYEEEE. Trimming removed 4 bases from V and 3 bases from J; junction bases left unmatched: 9. The CDR3 is 15 residues long. CDR3 sequence (DNA): TGTGCCAGCAGCCTAGGGACAGGCCTAAACTACGAGCAGTACTTC. Its translation is CASSLGTGLNYEQYF.

The rearrangement joins TRBV4-1 to TRBJ1-4, with 9 bases fitting TRBD1. The CDR3 length is 14 residues. V lost 6 bases to trimming and J lost 10 bases; unmatched junction nucleotides: 9. The germline gives CDR1 MGHRA, CDR2 YSYEKL. CDR3: CASRGPRTGVKLFF. The CDR3 bases are TGCGCCAGCAGGGGTCCGCGGACAGGGGTAAAACTGTTTTTT.

About this clone itself: This sample includes further DNA sequences coding for the same CDR3. The genes are TRBV2 and TRBJ2-1, with 8 nucleotides matching TRBD2. The trim removed 4 bases at V and 7 bases at J, leaving 6 bases unmatched. CDR3 length: 14 amino acids. Germline V gene sequence: CDR1 SNHLY, CDR2 FYNNEI. The CDR3 coding sequence is TGTGCCAGCAGTGCGAGCGGGAGCAGGAATGAGCAGTTCTTC. It yields the protein CASSASGSRNEQFF. The full variable domain, rest sourced from reference TRBV2 and TRBJ2-1, is EPEVTQTPSHQVTQMGQEVILRCVPISNHLYFYWYRQILGQKVEFLVSFYNNEISEKSEIFDDQFSVERPDGSNFTLKIRSTKLEDSAMYFCASSASGSRNEQFFGPGTRLTVL.

The rearrangement uses TRBV5-4 and TRBJ1-2, with no clear D. V was clipped by 0 bases and J by 1 base, with 7 bases between them. Germline loops: CDR1 SGHNT, CDR2 YYREEE (reference sequence). CDR3 length: 14 amino acids. CDR3 in amino acids: CASSLVWDNYGYTF. The CDR3 DNA follows: TGTGCCAGCAGCTTGGTTTGGGATAACTATGGCTACACCTTC. Variable domain in full (rest from reference TRBV5-4 and TRBJ1-2): ETGVTQSPTHLIKTRGQQVTLRCSSQSGHNTVSWYQQALGQGPQFIFQYYREEENGRGNFPPRFSGLQFPNYSSELNVNALELDDSALYLCASSLVWDNYGYTFGSGTRLTVV.

The rearrangement uses TRBV6-5 and TRBJ1-2; 8 bases align to TRBD1. CDR1 MNHEY and CDR2 SVGAGI come from the germline V gene. The CDR3 runs 15 residues. The ends lost 6 bases at V and 4 bases at J; junction bases unmatched: 10. The CDR3 sequence: CASSSSAGGTYGYTF. The CDR3, as DNA: TGTGCCAGCAGCTCATCGGCAGGGGGCACCTATGGCTACACCTTC.

The chain uses TRBV28 and TRBJ2-1; 8 nucleotides line up with TRBD1. Germline V gene sequence: CDR1 MDHEN, CDR2 SYDVKM. Trimming removed 3 bases from V and 7 bases from J; junction bases left unmatched: 8. The CDR3 is made up of 15 amino acids. CDR3 amino acids: CASSLAGGHWNEQFF. DNA of the CDR3: TGTGCCAGCAGTTTGGCAGGGGGCCATTGGAATGAGCAGTTCTTC.

V gene TRBV5-1 combines with J gene TRBJ2-7; maybe TRBD1 (6 bases). The CDR3 sequence is 16 residues long. Trimming removed 4 bases at V and 0 bases at J, with 17 bases between. Germline V gene sequence: CDR1 SGHRS, CDR2 YFSETQ. The CDR3 spells CASSTEAQGSSYEQYF. The CDR3 DNA reads as TGCGCCAGCAGCACGGAGGCACAGGGTTCCTCCTACGAGCAGTACTTC.